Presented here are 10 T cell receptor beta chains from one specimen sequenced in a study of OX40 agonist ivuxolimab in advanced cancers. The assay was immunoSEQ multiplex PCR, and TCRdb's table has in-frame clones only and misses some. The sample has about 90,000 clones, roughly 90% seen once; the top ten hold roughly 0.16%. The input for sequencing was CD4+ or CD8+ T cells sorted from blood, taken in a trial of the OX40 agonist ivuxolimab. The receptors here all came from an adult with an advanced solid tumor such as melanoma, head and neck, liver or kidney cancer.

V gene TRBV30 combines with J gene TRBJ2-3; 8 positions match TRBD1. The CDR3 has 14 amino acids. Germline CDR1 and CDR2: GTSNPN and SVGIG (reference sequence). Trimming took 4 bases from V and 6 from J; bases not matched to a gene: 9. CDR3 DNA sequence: TGTGCCTGGACACGGACAGGGAAGTCGGATACGCAGTATTTT. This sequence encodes CAWTRTGKSDTQYF. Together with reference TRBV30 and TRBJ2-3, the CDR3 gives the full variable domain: SQTIHQWPATLVQPVGSPLSLECTVEGTSNPNLYWYRQAAGRGLQLLFYSVGIGQISSEVPQNLSASRPQDRQFILSSKKLLLSDSGFYLCAWTRTGKSDTQYFGPGTRLTVL.

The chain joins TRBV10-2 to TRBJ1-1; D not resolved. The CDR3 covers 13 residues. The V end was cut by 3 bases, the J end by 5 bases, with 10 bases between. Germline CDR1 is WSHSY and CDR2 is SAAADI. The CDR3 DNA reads TGCGCCAGCAGTGATATCCCGGGGACTGAAGCTTTCTTT. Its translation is CASSDIPGTEAFF.

The CDR3 reads CASSREVPDTQYF. DNA of the CDR3: TGTGCCAGCAGCCGGGAGGTCCCAGATACGCAGTATTTT. The gene calls are TRBV6-1 and TRBJ2-3; 7 positions match TRBD2. The CDR3 totals 13 residues. CDR1 and CDR2 from the germline V gene are MNHNS and SASEGT. The J segment lost 4 bases and the V segment lost 6 bases, leaving 4 bases of the junction unmatched.

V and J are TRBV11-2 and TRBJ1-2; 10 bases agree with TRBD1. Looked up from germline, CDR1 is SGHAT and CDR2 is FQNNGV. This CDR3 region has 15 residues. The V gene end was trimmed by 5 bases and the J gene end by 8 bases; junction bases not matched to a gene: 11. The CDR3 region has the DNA TGTGCCAGCAGCCGATTGACAGGGGGCGTTGAGGGCTACACCTTC. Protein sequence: CASSRLTGGVEGYTF. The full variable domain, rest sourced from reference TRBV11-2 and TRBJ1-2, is EAGVAQSPRYKIIEKRQSVAFWCNPISGHATLYWYQQILGQGPKLLIQFQNNGVVDDSQLPKDRFSAERLKGVDSTLKIQPAKLEDSAVYLCASSRLTGGVEGYTFGSGTRLTVV.

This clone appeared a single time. CDR3 nucleotides: TGCAGCGCGGGGACCGATAACACTGAAGCTTTCTTT. Protein product: CSAGTDNTEAFF. The V call is TRBV29-1, the J call TRBJ1-1; perhaps TRBD1 as D (5 bases). Deletions cut 7 bases from V and 2 bases from J, with 11 bases between. The CDR3 runs to 12 residues. Per germline, CDR1 SQVTM and CDR2 ANQGSEA.

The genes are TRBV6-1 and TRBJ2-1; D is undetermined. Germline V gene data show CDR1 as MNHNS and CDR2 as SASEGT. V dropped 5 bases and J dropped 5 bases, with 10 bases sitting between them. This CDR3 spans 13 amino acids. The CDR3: CASSFGLNNEQFF. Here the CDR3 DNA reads TGTGCCAGCAGTTTCGGGCTAAACAATGAGCAGTTCTTC.

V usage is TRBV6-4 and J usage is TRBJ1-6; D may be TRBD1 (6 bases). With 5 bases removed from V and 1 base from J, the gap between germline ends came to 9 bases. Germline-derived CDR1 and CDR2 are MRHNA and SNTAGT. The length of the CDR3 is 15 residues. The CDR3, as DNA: TGTGCCAGCAGTCAAGGGGGTTCCTATAATTCACCCCTCCACTTT. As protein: CASSQGGSYNSPLHF.

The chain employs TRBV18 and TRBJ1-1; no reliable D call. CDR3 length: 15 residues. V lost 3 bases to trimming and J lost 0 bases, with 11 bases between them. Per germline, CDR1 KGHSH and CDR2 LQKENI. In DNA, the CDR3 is TGTGCCAGCTCACCCCCGGTTGGGATGAACACTGAAGCTTTCTTT. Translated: CASSPPVGMNTEAFF.

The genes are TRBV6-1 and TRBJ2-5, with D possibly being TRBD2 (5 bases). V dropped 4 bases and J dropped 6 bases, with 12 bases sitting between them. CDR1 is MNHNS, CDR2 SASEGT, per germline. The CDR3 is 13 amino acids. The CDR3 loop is CASSGSGMKTQYF. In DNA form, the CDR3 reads TGTGCCAGCAGTGGTTCGGGGATGAAGACCCAGTACTTC.

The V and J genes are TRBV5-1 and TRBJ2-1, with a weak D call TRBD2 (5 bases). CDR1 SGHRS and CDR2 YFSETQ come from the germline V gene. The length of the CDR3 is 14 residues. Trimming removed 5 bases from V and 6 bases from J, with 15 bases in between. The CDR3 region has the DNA TGCGCCAGCAGAGTGAGCGGAGCTGCCAATGAGCAGTTCTTC. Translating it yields CASRVSGAANEQFF.